The subject of this entry is one T cell receptor beta chain. The sample comes from a study of blood T cell repertoires in COVID-19. Produced via immunoSEQ multiplex PCR; TCRdb's table is partial and in-frame only. The data show about 89,000 clones, with 80% seen just once and about 19% held by the top ten. Trimming left V 3 bases short and J 2 bases short, with 13 bases between. Germline loops: CDR1 LGHDT, CDR2 YNNKEL (reference sequence). This CDR3 contains 15 residues. Sequencing used peripheral blood. The chain joins TRBV3-1 (or the pseudogene TRBV3-2) to TRBJ1-2, with TRBD1 as a possible D gene (5 bases). This sequence was found in a woman aged 80 or older with acute or convalescent COVID-19. CDR3 nucleotides: TGTGCCAGCAGCCAGCAGGGAAGACAGAACTATGGCTACACCTTC. It is translated as CASSQQGRQNYGYTF.